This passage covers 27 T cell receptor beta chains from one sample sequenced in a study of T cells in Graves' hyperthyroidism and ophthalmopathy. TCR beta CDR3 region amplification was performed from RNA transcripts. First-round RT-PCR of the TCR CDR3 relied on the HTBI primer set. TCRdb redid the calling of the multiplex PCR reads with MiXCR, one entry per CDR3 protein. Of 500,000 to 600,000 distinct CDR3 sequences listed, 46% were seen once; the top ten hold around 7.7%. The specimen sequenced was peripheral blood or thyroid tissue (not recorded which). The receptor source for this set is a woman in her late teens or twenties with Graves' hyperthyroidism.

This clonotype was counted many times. CDR3 protein: CASSLGQFMNTEAFF. For the CDR3, the DNA is TGTGCCAGCAGTTTAGGGCAATTCATGAACACTGAAGCTTTCTTT. The chain is built from TRBV12-3 or TRBV12-4 and TRBJ1-1; D unclear. The CDR3 covers 15 residues. The V and J ends lost 1 base and 0 bases respectively, with 9 bases between them.

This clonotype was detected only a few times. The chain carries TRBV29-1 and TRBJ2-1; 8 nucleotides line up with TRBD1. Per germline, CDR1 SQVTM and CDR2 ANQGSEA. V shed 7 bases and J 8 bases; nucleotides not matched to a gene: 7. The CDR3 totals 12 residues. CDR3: CSALTGVHEQFF. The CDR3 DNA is TGCAGCGCCTTGACAGGGGTCCATGAGCAGTTCTTC.

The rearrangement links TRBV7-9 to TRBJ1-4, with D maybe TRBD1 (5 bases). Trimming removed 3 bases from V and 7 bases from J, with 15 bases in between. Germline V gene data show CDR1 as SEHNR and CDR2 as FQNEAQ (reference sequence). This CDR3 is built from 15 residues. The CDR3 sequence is CASSLEGRGGEKLFF. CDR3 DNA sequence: TGTGCCAGCAGCTTGGAGGGGCGTGGTGGTGAAAAACTGTTTTTT. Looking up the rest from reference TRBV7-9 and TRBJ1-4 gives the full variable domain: DTGVSQNPRHKITKRGQNVTFRCDPISEHNRLYWYRQTLGQGPEFLTYFQNEAQLEKSRLLSDRFSAERPKGSFSTLEIQRTEQGDSAMYLCASSLEGRGGEKLFFGSGTQLSVL.

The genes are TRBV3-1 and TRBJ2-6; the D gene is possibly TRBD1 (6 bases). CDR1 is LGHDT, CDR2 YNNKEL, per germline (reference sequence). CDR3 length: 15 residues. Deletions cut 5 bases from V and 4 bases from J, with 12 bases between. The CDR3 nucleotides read TGTGCCAGCAGCTCGTGGGGGCTAGGGGCCAACGTCCTGACTTTC. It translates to CASSSWGLGANVLTF.

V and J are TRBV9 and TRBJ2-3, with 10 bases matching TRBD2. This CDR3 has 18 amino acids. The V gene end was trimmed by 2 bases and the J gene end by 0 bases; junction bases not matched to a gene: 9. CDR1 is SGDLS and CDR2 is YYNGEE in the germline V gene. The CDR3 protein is CASSVRLAGAESTDTQYF. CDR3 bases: TGTGCCAGCAGCGTGAGGCTAGCGGGAGCAGAGAGCACAGATACGCAGTATTTT.

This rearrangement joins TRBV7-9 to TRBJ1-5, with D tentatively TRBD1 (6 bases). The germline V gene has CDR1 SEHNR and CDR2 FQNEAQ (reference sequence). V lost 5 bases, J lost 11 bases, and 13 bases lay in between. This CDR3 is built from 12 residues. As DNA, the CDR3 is TGTGCCAGCAGCCCACGGGGGCAGGCCCAGCATTTT. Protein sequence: CASSPRGQAQHF.

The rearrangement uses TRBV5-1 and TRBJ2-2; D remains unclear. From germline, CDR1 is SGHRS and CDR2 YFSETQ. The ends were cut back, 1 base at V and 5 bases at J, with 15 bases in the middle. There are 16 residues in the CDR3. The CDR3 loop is CASSLRARLRTGELFF. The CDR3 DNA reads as TGCGCCAGCAGCTTGCGGGCCAGGCTGAGAACCGGGGAGCTGTTTTTT. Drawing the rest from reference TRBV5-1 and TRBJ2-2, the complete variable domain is KAGVTQTPRYLIKTRGQQVTLSCSPISGHRSVSWYQQTPGQGLQFLFEYFSETQRNKGNFPGRFSGRQFSNSRSEMNVSTLELGDSALYLCASSLRARLRTGELFFGEGSRLTVL.

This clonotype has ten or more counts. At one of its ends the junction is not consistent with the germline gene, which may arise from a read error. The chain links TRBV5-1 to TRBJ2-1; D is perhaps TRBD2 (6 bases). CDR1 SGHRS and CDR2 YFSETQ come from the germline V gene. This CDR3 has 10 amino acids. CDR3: CASSGNEQFF. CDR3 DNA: TGTGCCAGCAGCGGGAATGAGCAGTTCTTC.

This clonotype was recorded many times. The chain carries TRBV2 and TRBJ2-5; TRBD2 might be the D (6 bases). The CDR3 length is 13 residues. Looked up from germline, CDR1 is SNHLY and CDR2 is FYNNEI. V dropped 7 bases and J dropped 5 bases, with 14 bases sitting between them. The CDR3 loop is CASTGLQRETQYF. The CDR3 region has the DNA TGTGCCAGCACCGGACTACAGCGGGAGACCCAGTACTTC.

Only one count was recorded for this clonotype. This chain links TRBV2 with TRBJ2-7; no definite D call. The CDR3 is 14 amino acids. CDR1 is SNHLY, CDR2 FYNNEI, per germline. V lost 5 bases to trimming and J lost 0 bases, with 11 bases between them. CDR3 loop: CASSSTTISYEQYF. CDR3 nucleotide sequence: TGTGCCAGCAGTTCCACGACAATCTCCTACGAGCAGTACTTC.

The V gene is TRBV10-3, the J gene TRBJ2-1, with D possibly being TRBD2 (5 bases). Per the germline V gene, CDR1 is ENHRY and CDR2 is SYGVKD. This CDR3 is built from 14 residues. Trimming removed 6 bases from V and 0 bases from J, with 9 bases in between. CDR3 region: CAIRMAGSYNEQFF. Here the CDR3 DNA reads TGTGCCATCAGAATGGCGGGCTCCTACAATGAGCAGTTCTTC.

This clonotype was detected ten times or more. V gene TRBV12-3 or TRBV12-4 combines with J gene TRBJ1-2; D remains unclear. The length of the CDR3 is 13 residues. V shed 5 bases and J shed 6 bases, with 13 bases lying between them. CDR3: CASSPPSGDGYTF. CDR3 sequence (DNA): TGTGCCAGCAGTCCTCCTTCCGGGGATGGCTACACCTTC.

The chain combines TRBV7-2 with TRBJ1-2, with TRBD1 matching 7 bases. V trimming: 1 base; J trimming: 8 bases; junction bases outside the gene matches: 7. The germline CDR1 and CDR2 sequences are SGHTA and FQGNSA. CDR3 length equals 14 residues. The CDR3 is CASSLDTGVEGYTF. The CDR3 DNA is TGTGCCAGCAGCTTAGATACAGGGGTAGAGGGCTACACCTTC.

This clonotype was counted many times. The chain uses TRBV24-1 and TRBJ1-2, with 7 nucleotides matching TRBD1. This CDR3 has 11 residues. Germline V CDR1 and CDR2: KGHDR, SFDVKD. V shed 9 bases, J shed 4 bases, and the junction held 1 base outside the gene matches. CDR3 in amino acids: CATGDSYGYTF. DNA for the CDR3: TGTGCCACCGGGGACAGCTATGGCTACACCTTC.

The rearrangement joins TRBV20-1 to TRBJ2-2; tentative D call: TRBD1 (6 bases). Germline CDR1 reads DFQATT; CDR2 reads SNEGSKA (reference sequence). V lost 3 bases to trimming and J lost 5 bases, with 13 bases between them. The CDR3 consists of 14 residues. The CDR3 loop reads CSARQGSDTGELFF. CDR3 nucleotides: TGCAGTGCTAGGCAGGGGTCAGATACCGGGGAGCTGTTTTTT.

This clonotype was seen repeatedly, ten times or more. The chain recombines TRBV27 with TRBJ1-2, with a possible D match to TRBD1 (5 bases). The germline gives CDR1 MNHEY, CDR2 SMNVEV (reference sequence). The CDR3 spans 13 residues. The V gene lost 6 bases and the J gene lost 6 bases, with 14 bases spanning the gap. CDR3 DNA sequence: TGTGCCAGCAGGGCCAGGGCTGTGGATGGCTACACCTTC. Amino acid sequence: CASRARAVDGYTF.

The CDR3 DNA reads TGTGCCAGCAGTTTAGGGACTACCTATGGCTACACCTTC. Protein sequence: CASSLGTTYGYTF. V is TRBV12-3 or TRBV12-4 and J is TRBJ1-2; D remains ambiguous. V was shortened by 1 base and J by 4 bases, with 7 bases between the two germline ends. This CDR3 contains 13 residues.

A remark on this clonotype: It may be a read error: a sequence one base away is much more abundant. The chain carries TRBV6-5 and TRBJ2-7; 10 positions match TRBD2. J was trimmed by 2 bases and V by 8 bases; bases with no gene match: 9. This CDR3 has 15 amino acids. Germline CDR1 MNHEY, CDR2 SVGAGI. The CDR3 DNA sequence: TGTGCCAGCGGCCCCCGGACTAGCGGCCCCTACGAGCAGTACTTC. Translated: CASGPRTSGPYEQYF.

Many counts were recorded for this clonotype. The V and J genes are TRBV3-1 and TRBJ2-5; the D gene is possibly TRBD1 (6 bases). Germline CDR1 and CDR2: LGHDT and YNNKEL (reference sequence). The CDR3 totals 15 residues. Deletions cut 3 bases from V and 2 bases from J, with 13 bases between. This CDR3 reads CASSHSRDTQETQYF. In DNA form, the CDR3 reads TGTGCCAGCAGCCATTCTAGGGACACTCAAGAGACCCAGTACTTC.

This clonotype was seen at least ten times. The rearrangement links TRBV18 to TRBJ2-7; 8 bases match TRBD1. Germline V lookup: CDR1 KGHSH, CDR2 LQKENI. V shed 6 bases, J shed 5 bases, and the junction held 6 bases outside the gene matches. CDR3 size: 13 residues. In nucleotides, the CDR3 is TGTGCCAGCTCCCTCGACAGGGGCCACGAGCAGTACTTC. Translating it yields CASSLDRGHEQYF.

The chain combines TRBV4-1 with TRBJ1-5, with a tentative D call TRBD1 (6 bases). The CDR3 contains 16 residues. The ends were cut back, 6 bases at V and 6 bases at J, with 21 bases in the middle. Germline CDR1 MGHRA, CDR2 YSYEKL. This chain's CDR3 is CASSPRGGQIIQPQHF. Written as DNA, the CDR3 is TGCGCCAGCAGTCCGAGGGGGGGCCAGATAATTCAGCCCCAGCATTTT.

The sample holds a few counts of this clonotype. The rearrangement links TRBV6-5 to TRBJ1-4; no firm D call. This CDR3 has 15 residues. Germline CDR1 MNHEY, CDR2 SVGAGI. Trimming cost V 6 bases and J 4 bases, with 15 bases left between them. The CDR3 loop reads CASRLIAQLNEKLFF. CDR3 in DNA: TGTGCCAGCAGACTCATCGCCCAGCTTAATGAAAAACTGTTTTTT.

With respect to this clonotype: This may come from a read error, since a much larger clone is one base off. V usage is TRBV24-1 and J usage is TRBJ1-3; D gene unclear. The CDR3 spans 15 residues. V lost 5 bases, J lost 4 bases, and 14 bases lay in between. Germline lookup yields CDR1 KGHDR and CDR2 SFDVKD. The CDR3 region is CATSGPGEDGNTIYF. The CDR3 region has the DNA TGTGCCACCAGTGGCCCCGGCGAGGACGGAAACACCATATATTTT.

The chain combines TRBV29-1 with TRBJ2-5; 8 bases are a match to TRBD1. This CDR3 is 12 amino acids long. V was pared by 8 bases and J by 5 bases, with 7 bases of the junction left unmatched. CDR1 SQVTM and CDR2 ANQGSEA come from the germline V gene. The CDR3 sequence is CSFPGGGETQYF. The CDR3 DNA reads TGCAGCTTCCCAGGGGGCGGTGAGACCCAGTACTTC.

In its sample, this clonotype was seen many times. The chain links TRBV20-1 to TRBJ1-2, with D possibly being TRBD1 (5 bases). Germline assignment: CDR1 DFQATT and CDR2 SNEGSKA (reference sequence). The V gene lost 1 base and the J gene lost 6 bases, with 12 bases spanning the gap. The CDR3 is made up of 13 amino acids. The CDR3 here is CSARVRQGDGYTF. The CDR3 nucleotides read TGCAGTGCTAGAGTTCGGCAGGGAGATGGCTACACCTTC.

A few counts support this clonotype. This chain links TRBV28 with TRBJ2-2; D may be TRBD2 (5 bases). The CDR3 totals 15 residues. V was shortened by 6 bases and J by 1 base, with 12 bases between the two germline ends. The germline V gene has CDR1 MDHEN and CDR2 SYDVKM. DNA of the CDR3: TGTGCCAGCAGCCCTCGAGGGTTGAACACCGGGGAGCTGTTTTTT. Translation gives CASSPRGLNTGELFF.

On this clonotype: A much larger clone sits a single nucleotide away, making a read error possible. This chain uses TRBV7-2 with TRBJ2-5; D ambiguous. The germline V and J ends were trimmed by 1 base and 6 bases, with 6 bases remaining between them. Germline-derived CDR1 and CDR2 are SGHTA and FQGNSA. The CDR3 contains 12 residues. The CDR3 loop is CASSLGRKTQYF. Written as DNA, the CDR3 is TGTGCCAGCAGCTTAGGAAGGAAGACCCAGTACTTC.